Presented here are 23 T cell receptor beta chains from one specimen sequenced in a study of shared T cell receptors in the human thymus. The assay was immunoSEQ multiplex PCR, and TCRdb's table has in-frame clones only and misses some. This sample has hundreds of thousands of clones, with approximately 80% found just once. The data also belong to a second study, concerning human thymus T cells.

The sequenced sample was thymocytes. These receptors were collected from a boy in the first two years of life with a congenital heart defect.

V and J are TRBV7-3 and TRBJ2-3, with 9 bases identical to TRBD2. Germline V gives CDR1 SGHTA, CDR2 FQGTGA. The CDR3 is 18 residues long. J was trimmed by 3 bases and V by 5 bases; bases with no gene match: 15. The CDR3 DNA is TGTGCCAGCAGCGCCCCCCCAGCGGGGCGGGAGGGTACAGATACGCAGTATTTT. It is translated as CASSAPPAGREGTDTQYF.

This chain uses TRBV27 with TRBJ1-1; tentative D call: TRBD1 (5 bases). The CDR3 has 16 residues. Germline CDR1 MNHEY, CDR2 SMNVEV (reference sequence). The V gene lost 6 bases and the J gene lost 1 base, with 18 bases spanning the gap. The CDR3 nucleotides are TGTGCCAGCAGATGCCGGGGGGAACGAAGGAACACTGAAGCTTTCTTT. It codes for CASRCRGERRNTEAFF.

The chain carries TRBV5-8 and TRBJ1-2; D may be TRBD1 (6 bases). With 0 bases removed from V and 2 bases from J, the gap between germline ends came to 17 bases. Germline V CDR1 and CDR2: SGHTS, YDEGEE. The CDR3 consists of 17 residues. The DNA for the CDR3 is TGTGCCAGCAGCTTGGCGAAGGGGGGGGGCGGCAACTATGGCTACACCTTC. As protein: CASSLAKGGGGNYGYTF.

The chain combines TRBV11-3 with TRBJ2-5; maybe TRBD1 (5 bases). CDR1 and CDR2 (germline): SGHNT, YENEEA. The CDR3 loop spans 15 amino acids. V lost 1 base and J 1 base, leaving 10 bases between the germline ends. The CDR3 DNA follows: TGTGCCAGCAGCTTAGGGACAAGACCCCAAGAGACCCAGTACTTC. Its protein is CASSLGTRPQETQYF.

A few counts support this clone. This chain connects TRBV4-2 to TRBJ2-5, with a weak D call TRBD1 (6 bases). The V end lost 4 bases, the J end lost 2 bases, and 23 bases lay between the germline ends. The germline gives CDR1 LGHNA, CDR2 YNFKEQ. This CDR3 has 18 amino acids. The CDR3 region is CASSPTAQGSGNQETQYF. CDR3 DNA sequence: TGTGCCAGCAGCCCTACCGCTCAGGGGAGCGGCAATCAAGAGACCCAGTACTTC.

The chain uses TRBV5-1 and TRBJ1-1; D ambiguous. The CDR3 has 11 residues. V was shortened by 3 bases and J by 2 bases, with 2 bases between the two germline ends. Germline-derived CDR1 and CDR2 are SGHRS and YFSETQ. The CDR3 loop is CASSSNTEAFF. The CDR3 nucleotides read TGCGCCAGCAGCTCTAACACTGAAGCTTTCTTT.

As for this clone: As the CDR3 is not closed by the conserved phenylalanine or tryptophan, this likely results from a read error. The DNA is left out, because the CDR3 cannot be placed on it with certainty; the CDR3 is given as TCRdb lists it. The chain employs TRBV5-8 and TRBJ2-7; TRBD1, the table's D call, lacks a check against the DNA. The CDR3 spans 9 amino acids, including both terminal residues. In germline, CDR1 is SGHTS, CDR2 YDEGEE. Here the CDR3 reads CASSPWAPK.

CDR3 loop: CASSLVSRVPGAQETQYF. In DNA, the CDR3 is TGTGCCAGCAGCTTAGTTTCTCGGGTCCCGGGAGCCCAAGAGACCCAGTACTTC. The chain combines TRBV11-3 with TRBJ2-5, with D possibly matching TRBD2 (6 bases). CDR3 length: 18 amino acids. Germline values: CDR1 SGHNT, CDR2 YENEEA. Trimming removed 1 base from V and 1 base from J, with 19 bases in between.

This sequence joins TRBV4-1 and TRBJ2-7; D unresolved. CDR1 MGHRA and CDR2 YSYEKL come from the germline V gene. Deletions cut 4 bases from V and 3 bases from J, with 19 bases between. The CDR3 loop spans 16 amino acids. CDR3 amino acids: CASSPRWAVAHYEQYF. DNA for the CDR3: TGCGCCAGCAGCCCCAGATGGGCAGTCGCGCACTACGAGCAGTACTTC.

The V gene is TRBV2, the J gene TRBJ2-1, with TRBD2 matching 7 bases. The CDR3 spans 14 residues. J lost 5 bases, V lost 8 bases, and 9 bases had no gene match. Germline V gene sequence: CDR1 SNHLY, CDR2 FYNNEI. The CDR3 region has the DNA TGTGCCAGCGGGGCGGGAGCCCTCCACAATGAGCAGTTCTTC. It encodes CASGAGALHNEQFF. Using reference TRBV2 and TRBJ2-1 for the parts outside the CDR3, the full variable domain is EPEVTQTPSHQVTQMGQEVILRCVPISNHLYFYWYRQILGQKVEFLVSFYNNEISEKSEIFDDQFSVERPDGSNFTLKIRSTKLEDSAMYFCASGAGALHNEQFFGPGTRLTVL.

The chain couples TRBV5-6 to TRBJ2-5; 10 bases match TRBD2. The junction had 8 bases not matched to a gene; V was cut back by 4 bases and J by 14 bases. Germline CDR1 and CDR2: SGHDT and YYEEEE. The CDR3 consists of 12 residues. The CDR3 loop is CASSRPSGSRYF. The CDR3 region has the DNA TGTGCCAGCAGCCGCCCTAGCGGGAGTCGATACTTC. Based on the CDR3 plus reference TRBV5-6 and TRBJ2-5, the full variable domain is DAGVTQSPTHLIKTRGQQVTLRCSPKSGHDTVSWYQQALGQGPQFIFQYYEEEERQRGNFPDRFSGHQFPNYSSELNVNALLLGDSALYLCASSRPSGSRYFGPGTRLLVL.

The chain carries TRBV2 and TRBJ2-6; tentative D call: TRBD2 (6 bases). The CDR3 runs to 15 residues. Trimming removed 7 bases at V and 4 bases at J, with 14 bases between. Germline-derived CDR1 and CDR2 are SNHLY and FYNNEI. This CDR3 reads CASNVGSPGANVLTF. The CDR3 DNA follows: TGTGCCAGCAACGTCGGGAGTCCCGGGGCCAACGTCCTGACTTTC.

Worth noting for this clone: Different DNA sequences within this sample yield the same CDR3. The chain uses TRBV5-6 and TRBJ2-5; D is ambiguous. V gave up 0 bases and J gave up 3 bases, with 3 bases separating them. Per germline, CDR1 SGHDT and CDR2 YYEEEE. The CDR3 totals 12 residues. The CDR3 nucleotides read TGTGCCAGCAGCTTGGCAGAAGAGACCCAGTACTTC. Amino acids: CASSLAEETQYF.

The chain recombines TRBV27 with TRBJ2-7; 11 nucleotides agree with TRBD2. This CDR3 has 19 residues. From germline, CDR1 is MNHEY and CDR2 SMNVEV (reference sequence). V dropped 3 bases and J dropped 5; count of bases not matched to a gene: 18. This CDR3 is CASSFLPRVAGGPPNEQYF. The CDR3 region has the DNA TGTGCCAGCAGTTTTCTCCCCCGAGTAGCGGGAGGGCCTCCCAACGAGCAGTACTTC.

This chain joins TRBV4-3 and TRBJ1-5; no firm D call. The ends were cut back, 4 bases at V and 4 bases at J, with 17 bases in the middle. The germline CDR1 and CDR2 sequences are LGHNA and YSLEER. The CDR3 runs to 16 residues. The CDR3 nucleotides read TGCGCCAGCAGCCCTACCTGTTACGGGGAGAATCAGCCCCAGCATTTT. Its protein is CASSPTCYGENQPQHF.

The sample holds a few counts of this clone. The V and J genes are TRBV5-6 and TRBJ2-7, with 12 bases matching TRBD1. The CDR3 runs to 15 residues. V was clipped by 0 bases and J by 7 bases; unmatched bases: 5. Germline CDR1 SGHDT, CDR2 YYEEEE. The CDR3: CASSLAGQGAREQYF. The CDR3 DNA is TGTGCCAGCAGCTTGGCGGGACAGGGGGCGCGGGAGCAGTACTTC.

V is TRBV27 and J is TRBJ2-7, with 8 bases identical to TRBD2. The trim removed 4 bases at V and 4 bases at J, leaving 9 bases unmatched. The CDR3 is 15 amino acids. CDR1 is MNHEY and CDR2 is SMNVEV in the germline V gene (reference sequence). CDR3 region: CASSSHKREWYEQYF. The CDR3 coding sequence is TGTGCCAGCAGTTCCCACAAGCGGGAGTGGTACGAGCAGTACTTC.

The gene calls are TRBV18 and TRBJ1-4; a weak D match, TRBD1 (5 bases). Germline V gene lookup returns CDR1 KGHSH and CDR2 LQKENI. This CDR3 comprises 14 residues. Trimming cost V 6 bases and J 3 bases, with 11 bases left between them. The CDR3 loop reads CASSRQGPNEKLFF. The CDR3 DNA sequence: TGTGCCAGCTCTCGCCAGGGTCCTAATGAAAAACTGTTTTTT.

CDR3 protein: CSVARMIDEQYF. The CDR3 bases are TGCAGCGTTGCCAGGATGATCGACGAGCAGTACTTC. The V gene is TRBV29-1, the J gene TRBJ2-7; D not resolved. Trimming removed 4 bases at V and 5 bases at J, with 12 bases between. CDR1 SQVTM and CDR2 ANQGSEA come from the germline V gene. CDR3 length equals 12 residues.

This chain joins TRBV7-2 and TRBJ1-2; D is uncertain. The CDR3 runs 16 residues. Looked up from germline, CDR1 is SGHTA and CDR2 is FQGNSA. With 5 bases removed from V and 4 bases from J, the gap between germline ends came to 20 bases. CDR3: CASSPEEIGRGYGYTF. CDR3 in DNA: TGTGCCAGCAGCCCAGAAGAGATAGGTCGGGGCTATGGCTACACCTTC. The full variable domain, its missing parts supplied by reference TRBV7-2 and TRBJ1-2, is GAGVSQSPSNKVTEKGKDVELRCDPISGHTALYWYRQSLGQGLEFLIYFQGNSAPDKSGLPSDRFSAERTGGSVSTLTIQRTQQEDSAVYLCASSPEEIGRGYGYTFGSGTRLTVV.

The rearrangement joins TRBV15 to TRBJ1-5; D is unclear. Germline CDR1 LNHNV, CDR2 YYDKDF (reference sequence). The CDR3 consists of 17 residues. The V end lost 0 bases, the J end lost 3 bases, and 15 bases lay between the germline ends. The CDR3 spells CATSRDGGTRDNQPQHF. CDR3 in DNA: TGTGCCACCAGCAGAGATGGTGGTACGAGGGACAATCAGCCCCAGCATTTT.

V is TRBV9 and J is TRBJ1-2, with unresolved D. The length of the CDR3 is 14 residues. Germline lookup yields CDR1 SGDLS and CDR2 YYNGEE. V lost 1 base and J 4 bases, leaving 11 bases between the germline ends. The CDR3, as DNA: TGTGCCAGCAGCGTAAGGGAGGGTTCCTATGGCTACACCTTC. Its translation: CASSVREGSYGYTF. Supplemented by reference TRBV9 and TRBJ1-2, the full variable domain reads DSGVTQTPKHLITATGQRVTLRCSPRSGDLSVYWYQQSLDQGLQFLIQYYNGEERAKGNILERFSAQQFPDLHSELNLSSLELGDSALYFCASSVREGSYGYTFGSGTRLTVV.

The chain links TRBV2 to TRBJ1-1, with a possible D match to TRBD1 (5 bases). Trimming shortened V by 6 bases and J by 0 bases, and 14 bases separated the two germline ends. The CDR3 runs to 15 residues. Looked up from germline, CDR1 is SNHLY and CDR2 is FYNNEI. CDR3 sequence reads: CASRYRRPMNTEAFF. CDR3 coding DNA: TGTGCCAGCAGGTACAGGAGACCTATGAACACTGAAGCTTTCTTT.